The next 28 T cell receptor beta chains were all read from a single sample in a study of T-cell reconstitution after alpha-beta-depleted transplantation in children. Construction of the TCRbeta library involved unique molecular identifiers. TCRdb analysed the PCR reads with MiXCR anew, one entry per CDR3 protein. Found here are more than 200,000 distinct CDR3 sequences, around 25% of them singletons; the top ten hold about 5%. This material consisted of PBMCs, mostly from graft donor cells, taken 360 days after TCRalphabeta/CD19-depleted stem cell transplant. The receptors were sampled from a female patient aged 2 to 10 who had a stem cell transplant for congenital amegakaryocytic thrombocytopenia, so the T cells may come from the graft donor.

The gene calls are TRBV7-9 and TRBJ2-5, with D perhaps matching TRBD1 (6 bases). The CDR3 contains 15 residues. Between the trimmed V and J ends, which lost 1 base and 1 base, there was a span of 10 bases. Germline V gives CDR1 SEHNR, CDR2 FQNEAQ (reference sequence). In DNA, the CDR3 is TGTGCCAGCAGCTTAGTACGGACAGCCCAAGAGACCCAGTACTTC. Translating gives CASSLVRTAQETQYF.

The chain has TRBV12-3 or TRBV12-4 and TRBJ2-5; TRBD2 agrees at 7 bases. With 0 bases clipped from V and 5 bases from J, the junction kept 0 bases outside the gene matches. This CDR3 is built from 13 residues. CDR3 sequence reads: CASSLARGETQYF. For the CDR3, the DNA is TGTGCCAGCAGTTTAGCGCGGGGGGAGACCCAGTACTTC.

V is TRBV6-2 or TRBV6-3 and J is TRBJ1-2, with TRBD1 matching 8 bases. This CDR3 has 18 residues. Per the germline V gene, CDR1 is MNHEY and CDR2 is SVGEGT. Germline trimming cut 6 bases from V and 0 bases from J; bases unmatched to any gene: 15. In nucleotides, the CDR3 is TGTGCCAGCAGACGACAGGGGCCTACATACCCAACTAACTATGGCTACACCTTC. Amino acid sequence: CASRRQGPTYPTNYGYTF.

The chain joins TRBV5-1 to TRBJ1-6; D might be TRBD1 (5 bases). The length of the CDR3 is 16 residues. Deletions cut 4 bases from V and 6 bases from J, with 17 bases between. Germline V CDR1 and CDR2: SGHRS, YFSETQ. CDR3 DNA: TGCGCCAGCAGCGACGGGACGGTGAGGGGTAATTCACCCCTCCACTTT. It specifies CASSDGTVRGNSPLHF. The whole variable domain, remainder taken from reference TRBV5-1 and TRBJ1-6, is KAGVTQTPRYLIKTRGQQVTLSCSPISGHRSVSWYQQTPGQGLQFLFEYFSETQRNKGNFPGRFSGRQFSNSRSEMNVSTLELGDSALYLCASSDGTVRGNSPLHFGNGTRLTVT.

The chain combines TRBV7-2 with TRBJ2-3; D gene ambiguous. Trimming took off 0 bases at V and 4 bases at J, with 11 bases between the two ends. The CDR3 runs to 15 residues. Germline loops: CDR1 SGHTA, CDR2 FQGNSA. In DNA, the CDR3 is TGTGCCAGCAGCTTAGCGGGGATCCGGGCAGATACGCAGTATTTT. Translating gives CASSLAGIRADTQYF.

A few counts support this clonotype. The V call is TRBV28, the J call TRBJ2-1, with D perhaps assigned TRBD1 or TRBD2 (5 bases each). V dropped 8 bases and J dropped 1 base, with 12 bases sitting between them. The CDR3 runs 14 residues. Germline V gene data show CDR1 as MDHEN and CDR2 as SYDVKM. CDR3 DNA: TGTGCCAGCCCTCCGGGGCCGTCCTACAATGAGCAGTTCTTC. Translating it yields CASPPGPSYNEQFF.

The rearrangement links TRBV6-2 or TRBV6-3 to TRBJ2-3; the D is unclear. The V end lost 7 bases, the J end lost 5 bases, and 7 bases lay between the germline ends. Germline V gene lookup returns CDR1 MNHEY and CDR2 SVGEGT. CDR3 size: 11 residues. The CDR3 here is CASTNGDTQYF. Here the CDR3 DNA reads TGTGCCAGCACCAATGGAGATACGCAGTATTTT.

V gene TRBV5-1 combines with J gene TRBJ2-7, with 9 bases fitting TRBD2. CDR1 SGHRS and CDR2 YFSETQ come from the germline V gene. The CDR3 is made up of 13 amino acids. Unmatched junction bases numbered 6, after V lost 7 bases and J lost 4 bases. CDR3 loop: CASGSGRNYEQYF. Written as DNA, the CDR3 is TGCGCCAGCGGGAGCGGGAGGAATTACGAGCAGTACTTC. Full variable domain (remainder filled in from reference TRBV5-1 and TRBJ2-7): KAGVTQTPRYLIKTRGQQVTLSCSPISGHRSVSWYQQTPGQGLQFLFEYFSETQRNKGNFPGRFSGRQFSNSRSEMNVSTLELGDSALYLCASGSGRNYEQYFGPGTRLTVT.

This chain joins TRBV18 and TRBJ1-1, with TRBD1 as a possible D gene (6 bases). From germline, CDR1 is KGHSH and CDR2 LQKENI. Deletions cut 3 bases from V and 1 base from J, with 12 bases between. CDR3 length: 15 residues. The CDR3 nucleotides read TGTGCCAGCTCACCGAAGGGGGGCGGGAACACTGAAGCTTTCTTT. Its protein is CASSPKGGGNTEAFF.

This rearrangement joins TRBV6-5 to TRBJ1-3; no clear D. The CDR3 covers 15 residues. V dropped 4 bases and J dropped 0 bases, with 10 bases sitting between them. The germline CDR1 and CDR2 sequences are MNHEY and SVGAGI. In nucleotides, the CDR3 is TGTGCCAGCAGTTCCACCCACTCCTCTGGAAACACCATATATTTT. Protein: CASSSTHSSGNTIYF.

This clonotype occurred a few times. This rearrangement joins TRBV5-1 to TRBJ2-7; possible D gene TRBD2, 5 bases. Germline V gives CDR1 SGHRS, CDR2 YFSETQ. V lost 0 bases, J lost 3 bases, and 13 bases lay in between. The CDR3 runs 15 residues. The CDR3 region is CASSLEEGLLYEQYF. The DNA for the CDR3 is TGCGCCAGCAGCTTGGAAGAGGGCCTACTCTACGAGCAGTACTTC.

This clonotype came up a few times. This chain connects TRBV4-1 to TRBJ1-1, with D maybe TRBD1 (5 bases). The germline V gene encodes CDR1 MGHRA and CDR2 YSYEKL. The length of the CDR3 is 18 residues. Trimming pared 0 bases from V and 0 bases from J, leaving 17 bases between. The CDR3 sequence is CASSQDGRARGVNTEAFF. The CDR3 DNA sequence: TGCGCCAGCAGCCAAGATGGCAGGGCTAGGGGCGTGAACACTGAAGCTTTCTTT.

This clonotype turned up a few times. This chain joins TRBV5-1 and TRBJ2-2; D gene uncertain. There are 19 residues in the CDR3. Germline assignment: CDR1 SGHRS and CDR2 YFSETQ. V was trimmed by 0 bases and J by 1 base, leaving 19 bases between them. CDR3 DNA sequence: TGCGCCAGCAGCTTGGTGTCCATGATGTCCCTTTTGAACACCGGGGAGCTGTTTTTT. Its translation is CASSLVSMMSLLNTGELFF. The full variable domain, completed using reference TRBV5-1 and TRBJ2-2, is KAGVTQTPRYLIKTRGQQVTLSCSPISGHRSVSWYQQTPGQGLQFLFEYFSETQRNKGNFPGRFSGRQFSNSRSEMNVSTLELGDSALYLCASSLVSMMSLLNTGELFFGEGSRLTVL.

This clonotype was seen more than once but under ten times. This chain links TRBV20-1 with TRBJ2-7, with unresolved D. The ends were cut back, 6 bases at V and 3 bases at J, with 15 bases in the middle. This CDR3 comprises 13 residues. Germline lookup yields CDR1 DFQATT and CDR2 SNEGSKA (reference sequence). CDR3 in amino acids: CSARPSERYEQYF. The CDR3 bases are TGCAGTGCGCGCCCAAGCGAGCGCTACGAGCAGTACTTC.

The chain joins TRBV9 to TRBJ1-4; D unresolved. Deletions cut 0 bases from V and 6 bases from J, with 9 bases between. This CDR3 contains 14 residues. The V gene's germline CDR1 is SGDLS and CDR2 YYNGEE. CDR3: CASSVDSQDEKLFF. For the CDR3, the DNA is TGTGCCAGCAGCGTAGATTCCCAAGATGAAAAACTGTTTTTT.

At least ten counts were recorded for this clonotype. J is TRBJ2-3 and V is TRBV29-1; D not resolved. Trimming removed 6 bases from V and 0 bases from J, with 10 bases in between. Germline CDR1 is SQVTM and CDR2 is ANQGSEA. This CDR3 is 13 amino acids long. In DNA, the CDR3 is TGCAGCGTCAGCAGGTGGAGCACAGATACGCAGTATTTT. As protein: CSVSRWSTDTQYF.

The V gene is TRBV6-1, the J gene TRBJ2-7; D perhaps matches TRBD2 (6 bases). Trimming left V 6 bases short and J 2 bases short, with 20 bases between. The germline V gene has CDR1 MNHNS and CDR2 SASEGT. This CDR3 is built from 16 residues. The CDR3 DNA reads as TGTGCCAGCAGCCACGGCGTGGAGGGGAAGACCTACGAGCAGTACTTC. Translation gives CASSHGVEGKTYEQYF.

The chain is built from TRBV20-1 and TRBJ2-7; perhaps TRBD2 as D (6 bases). Trimming took off 2 bases at V and 4 bases at J, with 9 bases between the two ends. The CDR3 is 12 amino acids. CDR1 DFQATT and CDR2 SNEGSKA come from the germline V gene (reference sequence). The CDR3 region has the DNA TGCAGTGCTAGACGGGACTTTTACGAGCAGTACTTC. It yields the protein CSARRDFYEQYF.

This clonotype turned up a few times. This rearrangement joins TRBV7-2 to TRBJ2-2; D gene uncertain. CDR1 and CDR2 (germline): SGHTA, FQGNSA. Trimming pared 2 bases from V and 6 bases from J, leaving 7 bases between. The CDR3 contains 13 residues. As DNA, the CDR3 is TGTGCCAGCAGCTTACGGCAATCCGGGGAGCTGTTTTTT. This encodes CASSLRQSGELFF. Looking up the rest from reference TRBV7-2 and TRBJ2-2 gives the full variable domain: GAGVSQSPSNKVTEKGKDVELRCDPISGHTALYWYRQSLGQGLEFLIYFQGNSAPDKSGLPSDRFSAERTGGSVSTLTIQRTQQEDSAVYLCASSLRQSGELFFGEGSRLTVL.

The V call is TRBV12-3 or TRBV12-4, the J call TRBJ2-5; D perhaps matches TRBD2 (5 bases). V lost 7 bases and J 3 bases, leaving 15 bases between the germline ends. The CDR3 length is 14 residues. The CDR3 protein is CASTRRGIEETQYF. Written as DNA, the CDR3 is TGTGCCAGCACCCGCCGAGGGATCGAAGAGACCCAGTACTTC.

A single count supports this clonotype. The V and J genes are TRBV3-1 and TRBJ1-1, with D possibly TRBD1 on 6 matching bases. The CDR3 has 13 residues. From germline, CDR1 is LGHDT and CDR2 YNNKEL (reference sequence). Trimming took off 7 bases at V and 10 bases at J, with 19 bases between the two ends. CDR3 DNA sequence: TGTGCCAGCACCCAGCAACAGGGTTGGATAGCTTTCTTT. It yields the protein CASTQQQGWIAFF.

This sequence joins TRBV18 and TRBJ1-4, with TRBD1 matching over 7 bases. This CDR3 comprises 14 residues. V was pared by 6 bases and J by 3 bases, with 4 bases of the junction left unmatched. Germline CDR1 reads KGHSH; CDR2 reads LQKENI. The CDR3 region is CASSPGTANEKLFF. The CDR3 coding sequence is TGTGCCAGCTCGCCTGGGACAGCTAATGAAAAACTGTTTTTT. Together with reference TRBV18 and TRBJ1-4, the CDR3 gives the full variable domain: NAGVMQNPRHLVRRRGQEARLRCSPMKGHSHVYWYRQLPEEGLKFMVYLQKENIIDESGMPKERFSAEFPKEGPSILRIQQVVRGDSAAYFCASSPGTANEKLFFGSGTQLSVL.

The V call is TRBV24-1, the J call TRBJ2-3, with TRBD2 identical over 12 bases. V shed 7 bases, J shed 6 bases, and the junction held 4 bases outside the gene matches. Germline V gene data show CDR1 as KGHDR and CDR2 as SFDVKD. This CDR3 is built from 14 residues. CDR3 loop: CATSLAGGPDTQYF. CDR3 nucleotide sequence: TGTGCCACCAGCCTAGCGGGAGGGCCGGATACGCAGTATTTT.

The chain joins TRBV20-1 to TRBJ1-1, with a weak D call TRBD1 (6 bases). CDR1 is DFQATT and CDR2 is SNEGSKA in the germline V gene (reference sequence). The CDR3 has 17 residues. Trimming left V 6 bases short and J 7 bases short, with 30 bases between. CDR3 DNA sequence: TGCAGTGCGAACGATCCGTCCCTACAGGGACCACTTTTTGAAGCTTTCTTT. It is translated as CSANDPSLQGPLFEAFF.

This clonotype was picked up a small number of times. V and J are TRBV20-1 and TRBJ2-3; D not certain. V dropped 0 bases and J dropped 8 bases, with 12 bases sitting between them. The CDR3 runs 13 residues. In germline, CDR1 is DFQATT, CDR2 SNEGSKA (reference sequence). Here the CDR3 DNA reads TGCAGTGCTAGAGACCACTCCATCGGTACGCAGTATTTT. Translation: CSARDHSIGTQYF.

This clonotype has just a few counts. J is TRBJ2-5 and V is TRBV6-5; tentatively, D is TRBD2 (6 bases). Germline CDR1 MNHEY, CDR2 SVGAGI. There are 14 residues in the CDR3. Deletions cut 4 bases from V and 5 bases from J, with 14 bases between. The CDR3: CASSSGLRSETQYF. The CDR3 DNA is TGTGCCAGCAGTTCGGGACTCCGGTCTGAGACCCAGTACTTC.

This clonotype was counted a few times. The chain links TRBV25-1 to TRBJ2-1; no clear D. The CDR3 length is 11 residues. Trimming left V 3 bases short and J 6 bases short, with 3 bases between. Germline V gene lookup returns CDR1 MGHDK and CDR2 SYGVNS. This CDR3 is CASSDFNEQFF. The DNA for the CDR3 is TGTGCCAGCAGTGATTTCAATGAGCAGTTCTTC.

Note on this clonotype: A read error is possible here, since a much larger clone lies one base away. The chain is built from TRBV3-1 and TRBJ2-1; 10 positions match TRBD2. The germline V gene encodes CDR1 LGHDT and CDR2 YNNKEL (reference sequence). After removal of 5 bases from V and 2 bases from J, the junction contained 0 bases not matched to a gene. CDR3 length equals 14 residues. This CDR3 is CASSSGGAYNEQFF. In DNA, the CDR3 is TGTGCCAGCAGCAGCGGGGGGGCCTACAATGAGCAGTTCTTC.